The T cell receptor (beta chain) described here comes from a study of blood T cell repertoires in COVID-19. As for the study in general: The study drew acute and convalescent COVID-19 samples from the United States, Italy and Spain. T cells, B-cell-depleted T cells, or PBMCs supplied cDNA or gDNA.

Original processing notes: Estimated nucleated cell counts came from reference gene primer amplification. Using immunoSEQ multiplex PCR, the repertoire was profiled, and TCRdb retains in-frame clones only, with some absent. V and J calls and clone size are copied from that table; D and trimming were computed from the DNA. Of roughly 260,000 clones listed, roughly 87% were seen once; the top ten hold just over 2.5%. V lost 1 base to trimming and J lost 1 base; unmatched junction nucleotides: 6. Germline assignment: CDR1 SGHNT and CDR2 YYREEE (reference sequence). This CDR3 is 16 amino acids long. Membership in each cohort depended on participant-reported clinical history.

The chain is built from TRBV5-4 and TRBJ2-5; 8 positions match TRBD1. Input material: PBMCs or T cells enriched from blood (not recorded which). This receptor was obtained from a woman younger than 45 with acute COVID-19. Here the CDR3 DNA reads TGTGCCAGCAGCTTGTTGCAGGGGGCTTCCCAAGAGACCCAGTACTTC. Amino acids: CASSLLQGASQETQYF.